This TCR beta chain was retrieved from a study of CD8 T cells in ankylosing spondylitis. A remark on this clonotype: Mismatch with germline at one junction end may stem from a read error.

The length of the CDR3 is 14 residues. Germline V gene data show CDR1 as SSHAT and CDR2 as FNYEAQ (reference sequence). One entry per CDR3 protein results from TCRdb running MiXCR on the 5' RACE reads. The repertoire holds about 150,000 distinct CDR3 sequences, around two fifths seen once, with around 15% in the top ten. This rearrangement joins TRBV7-7 to TRBJ1-6; possibly TRBD1 for D (5 bases). Sequencing was performed on synovial fluid, either unsorted or a sorted T cell fraction (not recorded which). The TCR sequence derives from a male donor with ankylosing spondylitis. CDR3: CASRSQGLDSPLHF. As DNA, the CDR3 is TGTGCTAGCAGGTCTCAGGGCCTAGATTCACCCCTCCACTTT.